This TCR beta chain was sequenced during a study of blood T cell repertoires in COVID-19. For the study at large: Whether acute or convalescent, the COVID-19 samples came from the United States, Italy and Spain. From T cells, B-cell-depleted T cells, or PBMCs came the material, which was cDNA or gDNA.

This clone has only one observation. Authors' analysis steps: Cell counts per sample came from amplifying reference gene primers. The protocol was immunoSEQ multiplex PCR, while the TCRdb copy is restricted to in-frame clones and leaves out a portion. For V, J and clone size, that table is used; D and trimming come from the DNA. The sample has about 240,000 clones; approximately 82% are singletons. The CDR3 contains 13 residues. Trimming pared 6 bases from V and 8 bases from J, leaving 17 bases between. Germline CDR1 reads MNHEY; CDR2 reads SVGAGI. The TCR comes from a man aged 25-40 years who had recovered from COVID-19. The specimen sequenced was peripheral blood. The genes are TRBV6-5 and TRBJ2-7, with D maybe TRBD2 (6 bases). CDR3 DNA: TGTGCCAGCAGACCCCCGGGACTCGAGAAGCAGTACTTC. Protein sequence: CASRPPGLEKQYF.